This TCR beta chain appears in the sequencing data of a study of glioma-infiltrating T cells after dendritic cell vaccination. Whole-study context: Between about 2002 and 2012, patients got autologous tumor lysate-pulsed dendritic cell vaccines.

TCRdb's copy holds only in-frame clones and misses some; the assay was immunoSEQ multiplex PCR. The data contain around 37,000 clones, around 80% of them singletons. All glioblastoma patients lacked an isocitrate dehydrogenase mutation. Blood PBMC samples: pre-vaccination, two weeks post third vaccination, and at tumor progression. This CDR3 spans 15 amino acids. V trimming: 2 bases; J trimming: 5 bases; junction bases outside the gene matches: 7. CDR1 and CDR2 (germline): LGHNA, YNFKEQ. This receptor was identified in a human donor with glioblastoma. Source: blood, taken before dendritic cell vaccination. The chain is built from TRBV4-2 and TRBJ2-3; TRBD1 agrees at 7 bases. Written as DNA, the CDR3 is TGTGCCAGCAGCCAAAGGGGGCAGGGGAGAGATACGCAGTATTTT. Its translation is CASSQRGQGRDTQYF.